These T cell receptor beta chains were read from a single sample in a study of metastatic and nonmetastatic thyroid tumors. TCRdb re-clonotyped the PCR reads via MiXCR. This table holds 20,000 to 25,000 clones, about a fifth found once. The sample comprised blood. Every receptor here comes from a female donor with papillary thyroid cancer or a benign thyroid nodule (not recorded which). Some clones in this sample may be carry-over from other donors' samples. The CDR3 runs from the conserved cysteine through the conserved F or W. D genes are given only for firm matches. Not every row has a clone size; where given, it reads once, few, many or a size class.

V	size	D	J	CDR3	DNA
TRBV9	many	TRBD2	TRBJ2-7	CASSVGSKASGIYEQYF	TGTGCCAGCAGCGTAGGGTCCAAAGCTAGCGGGATCTACGAGCAGTACTTC
TRBV5-1	-	TRBD1	TRBJ2-5	CASKSPTGVETQYF	TGCGCCAGCAAGTCACCCACAGGGGTAGAGACCCAGTACTTC
TRBV9	-	-	TRBJ1-3	CASGGDGNTIYF	TGTGCCAGCGGAGGGGATGGAAACACCATATATTTT
TRBV30	medium-sized	TRBD2	TRBJ2-7	CAVGGLAGKVTYEQYF	TGTGCCGTCGGTGGTCTAGCGGGAAAAGTTACCTACGAGCAGTACTTC
TRBV30	-	-	TRBJ1-2	CAWSDLPYGYTF	TGTGCCTGGAGTGACTTGCCCTATGGCTACACCTTC
TRBV7-2	many	TRBD2	TRBJ2-1	CASSLGTSDLYNEQFF	TGTGCCAGCAGCTTAGGGACTAGCGATCTTTACAATGAGCAGTTCTTC
TRBV29-1	-	TRBD1	TRBJ1-1	CSVVVPTQGAVWIGTEAFF	TGCAGCGTTGTAGTCCCGACTCAGGGGGCTGTGTGGATCGGCACTGAAGCTTTCTTT
TRBV7-2	-	-	TRBJ2-7	CASSSGTPYEQYF	TGTGCCAGCAGCTCTGGTACGCCTTACGAGCAGTACTTC
TRBV2	many	-	TRBJ1-5	CASTSGVQPQHF	TGTGCCAGCACCTCTGGGGTTCAGCCCCAGCATTTT
TRBV28	-	-	TRBJ2-7	CASSYASYEQYF	TGTGCCAGCAGCTATGCATCCTACGAGCAGTACTTC
TRBV20-1	-	TRBD1	TRBJ1-3	CSFRDRVTGNTIYF	TGCAGTTTCCGGGACAGGGTAACTGGAAACACCATATATTTT
TRBV12-3/TRBV12-4	many	-	TRBJ2-5	CASSSGLWVDGETQYF	TGTGCCAGCAGTTCTGGGTTATGGGTGGATGGGGAGACCCAGTACTTC
TRBV5-1	-	-	TRBJ2-3	CASSLGFGVSTDTQYF	TGCGCCAGCAGCTTGGGTTTCGGAGTGAGCACAGATACGCAGTATTTT
TRBV9	once	TRBD2	TRBJ2-1	CASSSGLPAYNEQFF	TGTGCCAGCAGCTCGGGACTACCGGCCTACAATGAGCAGTTCTTC